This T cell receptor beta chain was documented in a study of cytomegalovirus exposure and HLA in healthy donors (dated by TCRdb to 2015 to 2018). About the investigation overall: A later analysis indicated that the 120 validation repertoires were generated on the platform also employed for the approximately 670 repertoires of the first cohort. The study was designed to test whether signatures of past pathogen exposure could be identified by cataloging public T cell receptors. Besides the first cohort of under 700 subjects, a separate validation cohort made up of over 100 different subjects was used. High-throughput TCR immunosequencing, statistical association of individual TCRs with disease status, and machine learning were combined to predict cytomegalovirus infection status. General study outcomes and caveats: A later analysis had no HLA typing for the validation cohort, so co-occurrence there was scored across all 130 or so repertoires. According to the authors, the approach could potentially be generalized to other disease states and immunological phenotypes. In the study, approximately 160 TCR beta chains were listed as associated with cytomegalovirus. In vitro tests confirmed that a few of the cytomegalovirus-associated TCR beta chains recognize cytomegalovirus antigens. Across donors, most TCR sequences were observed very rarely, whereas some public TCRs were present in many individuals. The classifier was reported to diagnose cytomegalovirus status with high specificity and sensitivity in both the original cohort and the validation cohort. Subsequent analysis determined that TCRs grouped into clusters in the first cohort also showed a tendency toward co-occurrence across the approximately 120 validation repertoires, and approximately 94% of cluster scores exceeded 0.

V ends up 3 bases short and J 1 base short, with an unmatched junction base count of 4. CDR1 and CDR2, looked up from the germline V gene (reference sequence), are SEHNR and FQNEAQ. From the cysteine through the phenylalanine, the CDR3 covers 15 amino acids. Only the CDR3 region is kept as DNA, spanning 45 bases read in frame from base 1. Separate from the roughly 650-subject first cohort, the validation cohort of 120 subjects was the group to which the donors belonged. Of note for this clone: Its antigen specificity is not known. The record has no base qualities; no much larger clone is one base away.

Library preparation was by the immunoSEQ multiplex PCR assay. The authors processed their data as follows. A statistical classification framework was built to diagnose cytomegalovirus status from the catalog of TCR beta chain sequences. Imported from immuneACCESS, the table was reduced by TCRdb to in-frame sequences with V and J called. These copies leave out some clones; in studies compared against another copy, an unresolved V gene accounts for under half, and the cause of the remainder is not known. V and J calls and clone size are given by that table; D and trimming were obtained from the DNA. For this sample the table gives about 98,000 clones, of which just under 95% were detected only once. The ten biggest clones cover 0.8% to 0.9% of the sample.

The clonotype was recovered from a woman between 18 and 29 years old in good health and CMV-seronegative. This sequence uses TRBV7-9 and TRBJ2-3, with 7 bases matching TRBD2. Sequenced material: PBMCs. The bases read TGTGCCAGCAGCTTCGAGGGGAGGGGCACAGATACGCAGTATTTT. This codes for CASSFEGRGTDTQYF. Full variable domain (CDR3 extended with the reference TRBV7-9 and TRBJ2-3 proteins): DTGVSQNPRHKITKRGQNVTFRCDPISEHNRLYWYRQTLGQGPEFLTYFQNEAQLEKSRLLSDRFSAERPKGSFSTLEIQRTEQGDSAMYLCASSFEGRGTDTQYFGPGTRLTVL.